This passage covers 23 T cell receptor beta chains from one sample sequenced in a study of T cell clonality in common variable immunodeficiency. Measured with immunoSEQ multiplex PCR; TCRdb has only the in-frame clones, and not every one. The data show tens of thousands of clones, with none appearing a single time. Sequences were obtained from peripheral blood mononuclear cells. Receptor source: a person aged 18 to 75 in good health.

There are many counts of this clone. The read falls 3 residues short of the CDR3 end, and the missing part is taken from the germline J gene. The chain is built from TRBV19 and TRBJ1-2; D remains unclear. The V end lost 0 bases, the J end lost 2 bases, and 13 bases lay between the germline ends. The CDR3 consists of 16 residues. The germline V gene has CDR1 LNHDA and CDR2 SQIVND (reference sequence). The CDR3 region is CASSIDVAGKNYGYTF. Incomplete CDR3 DNA: TGTGCCAGTAGTATAGATGTTGCGGGGAAGAACTATGGC. Using reference TRBV19 and TRBJ1-2 for the parts outside the CDR3, the full variable domain is DGGITQSPKYLFRKEGQNVTLSCEQNLNHDAMYWYRQDPGQGLRLIYYSQIVNDFQKGDIAEGYSVSREKKESFPLTVTSAQKNPTAFYLCASSIDVAGKNYGYTFGSGTRLTVV.

This clone occurred many times. The CDR3 protein is CASSSMIQETEQYF. The sequenced CDR3 bases are TGTGCCAGCAGCAGTATGATACAGGAGACCGAG. The chain carries TRBV5-4 and TRBJ2-7, with D perhaps matching TRBD1 (5 bases). The sequence runs out 3 residues before the end of the CDR3; the remainder is reconstructed from the germline J gene. Germline-derived CDR1 and CDR2 are SGHNT and YYREEE (reference sequence). V lost 4 bases, J lost 6 bases, and 17 bases lay in between. The CDR3 runs to 14 residues.

This clone showed up many times. The sequenced CDR3 bases are TGTGCCAGCAGTTATGGCAGCACAGATACG. It codes for CASSYGSTDT. Given in full, the CDR3 is CASSYGSTDTQYF. The chain couples TRBV6-4 to TRBJ2-3; no clear D. The observed sequence ends 3 residues before the CDR3 terminus, with the missing tail filled in from the germline J gene. Trimming pared 5 bases from V and 0 bases from J, leaving 6 bases between. This CDR3 spans 13 amino acids. In germline, CDR1 is MRHNA, CDR2 SNTAGT.

This clone was detected many times. From the germline J gene comes the end of the CDR3, since the read stops 3 residues before it. J is TRBJ2-7 and V is TRBV19; 10 bases agree with TRBD2. The V gene end was trimmed by 5 bases and the J gene end by 1 base; junction bases not matched to a gene: 5. Germline V gene lookup returns CDR1 LNHDA and CDR2 SQIVND (reference sequence). The CDR3 length is 15 residues. Incomplete CDR3 DNA: TGTGCCAGTAGTGTACTAGCGGGGACGTCCTACGAG. Protein sequence: CASSVLAGTSYE. The whole CDR3 sequence reads CASSVLAGTSYEQYF.

In its sample, this clone was seen many times. The DNA ends 3 residues before the CDR3 does, and the rest of the CDR3 is filled in from the germline J gene. The chain links TRBV20-1 to TRBJ2-2; 11 positions match TRBD2. Per germline, CDR1 DFQATT and CDR2 SNEGSKA (reference sequence). Germline trimming cut 1 base from V and 6 bases from J; bases unmatched to any gene: 7. The CDR3 runs to 16 residues. The sequenced CDR3 bases are TGCAGTGCTAGAGCCTTAGGACTAGCGGGCGCCGGGGAG. Translating gives CSARALGLAGAGE. The full CDR3 sequence reads CSARALGLAGAGELFF.

This clone was counted between two and nine times. The sequence runs out 3 residues before the end of the CDR3; the remainder is reconstructed from the germline J gene. This rearrangement joins TRBV19 to TRBJ1-2; D might be TRBD1 (5 bases). CDR1 and CDR2 from the germline V gene are LNHDA and SQIVND (reference sequence). The CDR3 has 17 residues. The CDR3 reads CASSIVRGVGERDTYTF. The covered CDR3 bases are TGTGCCAGTAGTATAGTGCGGGGCGTAGGAGAGAGAGATACC.

Ten or more counts support this clone. With the read ending 3 residues before the CDR3 end, the germline J gene is used to fill in that end. The chain joins TRBV4-1 to TRBJ1-1; D not resolved. The V end lost 1 base, the J end lost 2 bases, and 5 bases lay between the germline ends. The CDR3 is 13 residues long. Germline CDR1 reads MGHRA; CDR2 reads YSYEKL. CDR3 sequence reads: CASSQGHNTEAFF. The covered CDR3 bases are TGCGCCAGCAGCCAAGGACACAACACTGAA.

This clone was detected many times. The read ends 3 residues early relative to the CDR3; the germline J gene fills the gap. J is TRBJ2-3 and V is TRBV20-1; 9 bases align to TRBD2. CDR3 length: 14 residues. Germline V CDR1 and CDR2: DFQATT, SNEGSKA (reference sequence). CDR3 protein: CSATFSGGKETQYF. Partial CDR3 DNA: TGCAGTGCTACCTTTAGCGGGGGTAAAGAGACG.

A note on this clone: The read finishes 3 residues shy of the CDR3 end, and the germline J gene is used to complete it. The chain carries TRBV2 and TRBJ2-2; possibly TRBD1 for D (5 bases). CDR1 and CDR2 from the germline V gene are SNHLY and FYNNEI. There are 14 residues in the CDR3. The CDR3 is CALVDVGQNSPLFF. Incomplete CDR3 DNA: TGTGCCCTCGTTGATGTGGGGCAGAATTCACCG.

This clone has at least ten counts. This chain's CDR3 is CSAPILADQETQYF. The CDR3 DNA, read in part, is TGCAGTGCTCCTATACTAGCGGATCAAGAGACC. V and J are TRBV20-1 and TRBJ2-5; TRBD2 agrees at 8 bases. The read is 3 residues too short to cover the CDR3 end, so that end is filled in from the germline J gene. V dropped 5 bases and J dropped 2; count of bases not matched to a gene: 7. Germline V gene data show CDR1 as DFQATT and CDR2 as SNEGSKA (reference sequence). The length of the CDR3 is 14 residues.

This clone was seen many times. With the read ending 3 residues before the CDR3 end, the germline J gene is used to fill in that end. J is TRBJ2-7 and V is TRBV20-1; 7 bases line up with TRBD1. CDR1 and CDR2 (germline): DFQATT, SNEGSKA (reference sequence). Trimming cost V 4 bases and J 0 bases; bases outside gene matches: 3. The CDR3 sequence is 13 residues long. The CDR3 reads CSAIGQVSYEQYF. CDR3 DNA, as far as it was read: TGCAGTGCTATCGGACAGGTCTCCTACGAG.

This clone was detected ten times or more. The read terminates 3 residues ahead of where the CDR3 ends, so the germline J gene completes it. The chain joins TRBV30 to TRBJ1-5, with D hard to call. Germline values: CDR1 GTSNPN, CDR2 SVGIG (reference sequence). Trimming stripped 5 bases from V and 4 bases from J, with 12 bases between. The CDR3 is made up of 13 amino acids. The covered CDR3 bases are TGTGCCTGGTCACCGACATTTAATCAGCCC. Translated, it gives CAWSPTFNQP. The entire CDR3 is CAWSPTFNQPQHF.

The table lists this clone with many counts. The CDR3 end falls 3 residues outside the read, so it is completed with the germline J gene. The chain combines TRBV7-2 with TRBJ2-3; D gene unclear. V dropped 5 bases and J dropped 2 bases, with 2 bases sitting between them. There are 11 residues in the CDR3. CDR1 is SGHTA, CDR2 FQGNSA, per germline. The CDR3 bases that were read are TGTGCCAGCAGCCTCACAGATACG. Translating gives CASSLTDT. In full, the CDR3 reads CASSLTDTQYF.

This clone came up many times. The CDR3 extends 3 residues past the end of the read, so its final part is completed from the germline J gene. This rearrangement joins TRBV6-1 to TRBJ2-3; D not certain. Trimming removed 1 base at V and 5 bases at J, with 10 bases between. The CDR3 has 14 residues. Germline assignment: CDR1 MNHNS and CDR2 SASEGT. The chain's CDR3 is CASSEVPVQDTQYF. The CDR3 bases that were read are TGTGCCAGCAGTGAAGTTCCAGTGCAAGATACG.

This clone showed up many times. The read finishes 3 residues shy of the CDR3 end, and the germline J gene is used to complete it. The chain carries TRBV19 and TRBJ2-7; 7 bases fit TRBD1. The CDR3 length is 15 residues. Germline CDR1 and CDR2: LNHDA and SQIVND (reference sequence). V lost 7 bases to trimming and J lost 0 bases; unmatched junction nucleotides: 9. The covered CDR3 bases are TGTGCCAGTAAAAGTGAGACAGGGAGCTCCTACGAG. This codes for CASKSETGSSYE. Given in full, the CDR3 is CASKSETGSSYEQYF.

This clone was detected ten times or more. Sequencing ends 3 residues short of the CDR3 end; the germline J gene provides the rest. The chain combines TRBV20-1 with TRBJ1-5; 7 bases match TRBD1. V gave up 5 bases and J gave up 7 bases; unmatched junction bases: 11. The CDR3 is made up of 14 amino acids. CDR1 DFQATT and CDR2 SNEGSKA come from the germline V gene (reference sequence). The CDR3 reads CSAQTGSEGQPQHF. The sequenced part of the CDR3 DNA is TGCAGTGCTCAGACAGGGAGTGAGGGCCAGCCC.

The table lists this clone with many counts. The observed sequence ends 3 residues before the CDR3 terminus, with the missing tail filled in from the germline J gene. This chain links TRBV13 with TRBJ2-1; 7 positions match TRBD2. The CDR3 extends over 13 amino acids. Germline trimming cut 6 bases from V and 4 bases from J; bases unmatched to any gene: 3. Germline CDR1 is PRHDT and CDR2 is FYEKMQ (reference sequence). The CDR3 DNA, read in part, is TGTGCCAGCAGTACTAGCGCGTACAATGAG. Translation gives CASSTSAYNE. The whole CDR3 is CASSTSAYNEQFF.

This clone was observed at least ten times. The sequence runs out 3 residues before the end of the CDR3; the remainder is reconstructed from the germline J gene. This rearrangement joins TRBV28 to TRBJ1-2, with TRBD1 identical over 7 bases. V was clipped by 4 bases and J by 2 bases; unmatched bases: 7. Germline CDR1 reads MDHEN; CDR2 reads SYDVKM. This CDR3 region has 15 residues. Incomplete CDR3 DNA: TGTGCCAGCAGTTCCCCCGGACAGGCCAACTATGGC. It translates to CASSSPGQANYG. The entire CDR3 protein reads CASSSPGQANYGYTF.

This clone was observed at least ten times. The CDR3 is cut off 3 residues early in the read; its end comes from the germline J gene. The chain couples TRBV4-1 to TRBJ1-5; D remains unclear. Germline V gene sequence: CDR1 MGHRA, CDR2 YSYEKL. The CDR3 length is 13 residues. V lost 1 base to trimming and J lost 4 bases, with 5 bases between them. CDR3 in amino acids: CASSQVQNQPQHF. The sequenced CDR3 bases are TGCGCCAGCAGCCAAGTACAAAATCAGCCC.

This clone has at least ten counts. The CDR3 end is not reached by the read, which stops 3 residues before it; the germline J gene fills it in. The rearrangement links TRBV7-3 to TRBJ2-3; D gene uncertain. The CDR3 length is 15 residues. Germline values: CDR1 SGHTA, CDR2 FQGTGA. V gave up 0 bases and J gave up 2 bases, with 9 bases separating them. The CDR3 sequence: CASSLTPSSTDTQYF. Partial CDR3 DNA: TGTGCCAGCAGCTTAACCCCCAGTTCCACAGATACG.

This clone appeared many times. The read falls 3 residues short of the CDR3 end, and the missing part is taken from the germline J gene. This chain joins TRBV14 and TRBJ2-1, with D unclear. This CDR3 has 14 residues. Germline V lookup: CDR1 SGHDN, CDR2 FVKESK. Trimming left V 4 bases short and J 8 bases short, with 15 bases between. Partial CDR3 DNA: TGTGCCAGCAGCCGCATCCTACTGATCGATGAG. Its protein product is CASSRILLIDE. The complete CDR3 protein is CASSRILLIDEQFF.

This clone showed up many times. The read halts 3 residues ahead of the CDR3 end, with the missing end drawn from the germline J gene. This chain joins TRBV20-1 and TRBJ1-3; no firm D call. V lost 0 bases to trimming and J lost 0 bases, with 9 bases between them. The germline V gene has CDR1 DFQATT and CDR2 SNEGSKA (reference sequence). The CDR3 length is 15 residues. The part of the CDR3 DNA that was read is TGCAGTGCTAGAGATGTGGCTTACTCTGGAAACACC. Protein product: CSARDVAYSGNT. The whole CDR3 protein is CSARDVAYSGNTIYF.

This clone turned up a few times. The CDR3 is cut off 3 residues early in the read; its end comes from the germline J gene. The chain recombines TRBV5-4 with TRBJ2-5; 12 nucleotides agree with TRBD2. The CDR3 has 16 amino acids. The germline V gene encodes CDR1 SGHNT and CDR2 YYREEE (reference sequence). This CDR3 is CASSSILAGGSDTQYF. The part of the CDR3 DNA that was read is TGTGCCAGCAGCTCCATACTAGCGGGGGGCTCAGATACC.